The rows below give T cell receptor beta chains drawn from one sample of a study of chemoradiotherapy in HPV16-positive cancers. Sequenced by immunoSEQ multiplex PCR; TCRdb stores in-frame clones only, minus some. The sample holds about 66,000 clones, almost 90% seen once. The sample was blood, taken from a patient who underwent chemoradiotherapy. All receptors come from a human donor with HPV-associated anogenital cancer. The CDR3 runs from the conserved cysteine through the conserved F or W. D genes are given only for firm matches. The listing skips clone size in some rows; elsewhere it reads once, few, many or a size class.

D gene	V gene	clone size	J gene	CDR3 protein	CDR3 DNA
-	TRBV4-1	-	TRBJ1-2	CASSQSPGTDNYGYTF	TGCGCCAGCAGCCAATCCCCCGGCACGGATAACTATGGCTACACCTTC
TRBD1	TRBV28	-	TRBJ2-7	CASSPRDRLSYEQYF	TGTGCCAGCAGTCCCCGGGACAGACTATCCTACGAGCAGTACTTC
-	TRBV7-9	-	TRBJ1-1	CASNRDTMNTEAFF	TGTGCCAGCAACCGGGACACGATGAACACTGAAGCTTTCTTT
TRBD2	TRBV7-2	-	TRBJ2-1	CASRFFPGLAGGGEQFF	TGTGCCAGCAGGTTTTTCCCTGGACTAGCGGGAGGTGGTGAGCAGTTCTTC
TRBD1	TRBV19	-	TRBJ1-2	CASSIVSGTAYGYTF	TGTGCCAGTAGTATAGTCTCCGGGACAGCCTATGGCTACACCTTC
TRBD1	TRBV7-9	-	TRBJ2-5	CASSLDTGQGSQYF	TGTGCCAGCAGCTTAGATACGGGACAGGGATCCCAGTACTTC
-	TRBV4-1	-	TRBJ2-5	CASSPLTGETQYF	TGCGCCAGCAGCCCCTTAACGGGGGAGACCCAGTACTTC
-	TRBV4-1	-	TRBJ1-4	CASSRQGQGSNEKLFF	TGCGCCAGCAGCCGGCAGGGTCAGGGGTCTAATGAAAAACTGTTTTTT
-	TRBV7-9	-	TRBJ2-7	CASSLGTRDFYEQYF	TGTGCCAGCAGCTTAGGGACCCGGGACTTCTACGAGCAGTACTTC
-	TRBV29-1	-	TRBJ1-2	CSAEKGERYGYTF	TGCAGCGCCGAAAAAGGAGAGAGATATGGCTACACCTTC
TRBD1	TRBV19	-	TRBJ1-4	CASSPTGGTREKLFF	TGTGCCAGTAGTCCTACAGGGGGGACCAGAGAAAAACTGTTTTTT
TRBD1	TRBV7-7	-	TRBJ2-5	CASSPTGGAGETQYF	TGTGCTAGCAGCCCCACAGGGGGCGCAGGGGAGACCCAGTACTTC
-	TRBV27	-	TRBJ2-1	CASSPAYNEQFF	TGTGCCAGCAGTCCCGCCTACAATGAGCAGTTCTTC
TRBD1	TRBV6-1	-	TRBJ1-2	CASSDGQGNYGYTF	TGTGCCAGCAGTGACGGACAGGGAAACTATGGCTACACCTTC
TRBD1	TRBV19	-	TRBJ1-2	CASSIDGTGGSIGYTF	TGTGCCAGTAGTATAGACGGGACAGGGGGGAGTATTGGCTACACCTTC
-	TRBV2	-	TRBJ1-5	CASSYGGDNNQPQHF	TGTGCCAGCAGCTACGGAGGGGACAACAATCAGCCCCAGCATTTT
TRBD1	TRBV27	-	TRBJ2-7	CASSFGTGGLEQYF	TGTGCCAGCAGTTTTGGGACAGGGGGCCTCGAGCAGTACTTC
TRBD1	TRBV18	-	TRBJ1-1	CASSPALQGAGTEAFF	TGTGCCAGCTCACCAGCTCTTCAGGGGGCGGGGACTGAAGCTTTCTTT
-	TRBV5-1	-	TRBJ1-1	CATLRLLERTTLPGEAFF	TGCGCCACCTTGCGGCTCCTTGAGAGGACAACACTCCCAGGGGAAGCTTTCTTT
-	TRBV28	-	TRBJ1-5	CASLWATGNQPQHF	TGTGCCAGCCTCTGGGCGACAGGCAATCAGCCCCAGCATTTT
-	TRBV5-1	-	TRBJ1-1	CASSSGQMNTEAFF	TGCGCCAGCAGCTCCGGACAGATGAACACTGAAGCTTTCTTT
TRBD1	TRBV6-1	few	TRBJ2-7	CASSGHGQGYEQYF	TGTGCCAGCAGTGGACACGGACAGGGTTACGAGCAGTACTTC
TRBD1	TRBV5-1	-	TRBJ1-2	CASSLDHDRGAGYTF	TGCGCCAGCAGCTTGGATCATGACAGGGGGGCTGGCTACACCTTC
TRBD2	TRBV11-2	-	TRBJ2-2	CASSANAGGLSNTGELFF	TGTGCCAGCAGCGCTAATGCGGGAGGACTATCGAACACCGGGGAGCTGTTTTTT
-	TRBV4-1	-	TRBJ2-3	CASSPSRTALSTDTQYF	TGCGCCAGCAGCCCGTCCCGGACTGCGCTGAGCACAGATACGCAGTATTTT
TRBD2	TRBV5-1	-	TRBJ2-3	CASSQGAGGMGDTQYF	TGCGCCAGCAGCCAAGGAGCGGGGGGTATGGGAGATACGCAGTATTTT
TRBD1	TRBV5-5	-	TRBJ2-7	CASSVGQGRAYEQYF	TGTGCCAGCAGCGTAGGACAGGGGCGAGCCTACGAGCAGTACTTC
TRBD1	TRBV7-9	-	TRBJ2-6	CASSLGTGSNVLTF	TGTGCCAGCAGCTTAGGGACAGGGTCCAACGTCCTGACTTTC
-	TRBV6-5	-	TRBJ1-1	CASSYANLKEAFF	TGTGCCAGCAGTTACGCTAACCTAAAGGAAGCTTTCTTT
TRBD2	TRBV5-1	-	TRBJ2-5	CASSSSGSKTQYF	TGCGCCAGCAGCTCTAGCGGGAGTAAGACCCAGTACTTC
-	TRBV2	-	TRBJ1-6	CASSDWASATGSPLHF	TGTGCCAGCAGTGACTGGGCCAGCGCTACGGGGTCACCCCTCCACTTT
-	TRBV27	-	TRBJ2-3	CASRGGGLPDTQYF	TGTGCCAGCAGAGGGGGAGGATTGCCAGATACGCAGTATTTT
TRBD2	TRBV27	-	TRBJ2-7	CASSFSAGGGEQYF	TGTGCCAGCAGCTTTTCGGCGGGAGGGGGCGAGCAGTACTTC
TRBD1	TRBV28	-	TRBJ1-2	CASSLIIQGAGYGYTF	TGTGCCAGCAGTTTGATTATACAGGGGGCGGGCTATGGCTACACCTTC
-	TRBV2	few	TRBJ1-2	CASSSRATLSGGYTF	TGTGCCAGCAGTAGCCGGGCGACGTTATCAGGGGGCTACACCTTC